A selection of T cell receptor beta chains follows, all from one sample in a study of blood T cell repertoires in COVID-19. Here immunoSEQ multiplex PCR was the method, and the copy in TCRdb shows in-frame clones only, minus some. Of tens of thousands of clones listed, roughly 80% are singletons. The source material was peripheral blood. The receptor source for this set is a man aged 50 or older with active COVID-19. Both conserved end residues are part of each CDR3.

V	J	CDR3
TRBV4-1	TRBJ1-3	CASSPDGFSGNTIYF
TRBV6-5	TRBJ1-2	CASSIHGLTNYGYTF
TRBV5-4	TRBJ2-3	CASSQRTTSTDTQYF
TRBV19	TRBJ2-1	CASSIGGEPYNEQFF
TRBV28	TRBJ2-3	CASRADRDTDTQYF
TRBV5-5	TRBJ2-7	CASSATPTFSYEQYF
TRBV15	TRBJ2-7	CATSSTTAHYEQYF
TRBV7-8	TRBJ2-7	CASSLSSGLAGLDEQYF
TRBV19	TRBJ2-3	CASSRQGTTDTQYF
TRBV18	TRBJ2-4	CASSPKAPPGNIQYF
TRBV24-1	TRBJ2-5	CATSPGQEETQYF
TRBV23-1	TRBJ1-1	CASSPHDRPFMNTEAFF
TRBV5-4	TRBJ1-4	CASSKTGTYEKLFF
TRBV5-1	TRBJ1-4	CASSRGQGGEKLFF
TRBV10-3	TRBJ1-2	CAISETGGRALHYGYTF
TRBV4-3	TRBJ2-7	CASSRGLAGTYEQYF
TRBV4-1	TRBJ1-4	CASRRTDGGEKLFF
TRBV5-5	TRBJ2-5	CASSLMLAGGQETQYF
TRBV4-2	TRBJ2-1	CASSQDGTSGGWRQFF
TRBV28	TRBJ1-2	CASSLAQGFAEDGYTF
TRBV19	TRBJ1-6	CATGGNSPLHF
TRBV5-1	TRBJ1-4	CASSLVGARATNEKLFF
TRBV29-1	TRBJ1-3	CSVQSIMNSGNTIYF
TRBV5-4	TRBJ2-3	CASSLAGTADTQYF
TRBV5-6	TRBJ1-2	CASSLWDSNYTF
TRBV5-1	TRBJ2-1	CASSFIAGGDNEQFF
TRBV4-1	TRBJ2-2	CASSPTLQGALNGELFF
TRBV5-1	TRBJ1-4	CASSLGTGEKLFF
TRBV18	TRBJ2-3	CASSPGLGTQRADTQYF
TRBV29-1	TRBJ2-2	CSVGSAFAGTGELFF
TRBV7-2	TRBJ2-6	CASSSKISGANVLTF
TRBV5-1	TRBJ2-2	CASSNAGQGNTGELFF
TRBV11-2	TRBJ2-7	CASSLEFYIEAYEQYF
TRBV6-4	TRBJ1-3	CASSDPGEGNTIYF
TRBV21-1	TRBJ1-5	CASTRPGVRNQPQHF
TRBV14	TRBJ2-7	CASSLYRVREQYF
TRBV2	TRBJ2-1	CASSERLAGYNEQFF
TRBV7-6	TRBJ1-6	CASSSAGSSYNSPLHF
TRBV15	TRBJ2-1	CATSRDSASGYNEQFF
TRBV14	TRBJ1-5	CASSQERFSPQHF
TRBV2	TRBJ1-5	CASRLGQGGQPQHF
TRBV5-6	TRBJ2-7	CASSPGQGPYEQYF
TRBV20-1	TRBJ1-3	CSASGGNTIYF
TRBV19	TRBJ1-1	CARTAPEAFF
TRBV10-1	TRBJ2-3	CASSEAGNTDTQYF
TRBV7-2	TRBJ1-5	CASSLPPGQSNQPQHF
TRBV15	TRBJ1-5	CATSPGGYNQPQHF
TRBV3-1/TRBV3-2	TRBJ2-2	CASKYHRVDTGELFF
TRBV7-2	TRBJ1-6	CASSFTGLSYNLPLHF
TRBV28	TRBJ1-4	CASSLGTATNEKLFF
TRBV6-5	TRBJ2-5	CASSRTRTGLETQYF
TRBV1	TRBJ2-2	CTSSQDPEPSGTNTGELFF
TRBV19	TRBJ2-6	CASSTGQGASGANVLTF
TRBV10-3	TRBJ2-2	CAINRLAGETGELFF